These T cell receptor beta chains were read from a single sample in a study of T cell responses to AZD1222 COVID-19 vaccine. Data came from immunoSEQ multiplex PCR; TCRdb stores just in-frame clones and leaves some out. Of roughly 160,000 clones listed, 75% to 90% are singletons. The material was peripheral blood, obtained on day 0 of AZD1222 vaccination. All receptors derive from an adult in good health. CDR3s include the opening cysteine and the closing phenylalanine or tryptophan. D genes are given only for firm matches. Size is stated for part of the rows, as once, few or many counts, or as a class when the clone is expanded.

>NA|TRBJ2-3|NA|TRBV7-8
CASSPGSGDIGTDTQYF
TGTGCCAGCAGCCCCGGTTCCGGGGACATCGGCACAGATACGCAGTATTTT
>NA|TRBJ2-7|NA|TRBV6-5
CASSRTDRGEQYF
TGTGCCAGCAGCCGCACTGATAGGGGCGAGCAGTACTTC
>NA|TRBJ1-2|NA|TRBV19
CASGQGYGYTF
TGTGCCAGTGGTCAGGGTTATGGCTACACCTTC
>NA|TRBJ2-2|NA|TRBV5-6
CASSLGLTGELFF
TGTGCCAGCAGCTTGGGGCTCACCGGGGAGCTGTTTTTT
>NA|TRBJ2-1|TRBD1|TRBV14
CASSQVTGSNNEQFF
TGTGCCAGCAGCCAAGTGACAGGGAGCAACAATGAGCAGTTCTTC
>few|TRBJ1-1|NA|TRBV19
CASNGVQRSTEAFF
TGTGCCAGCAATGGGGTACAAAGAAGCACTGAAGCTTTCTTT
>NA|TRBJ2-4|NA|TRBV7-2
CASSLENIQYF
TGTGCCAGCAGCTTGGAAAACATTCAGTACTTC
>NA|TRBJ2-1|TRBD2|TRBV28
CASSLGGVEQFF
TGTGCCAGCAGTTTGGGGGGGGTTGAGCAGTTCTTC
>NA|TRBJ2-2|TRBD1|TRBV10-3
CAISPRTGGLTGELFF
TGTGCCATCAGTCCTAGGACAGGGGGCCTCACCGGGGAGCTGTTTTTT
>NA|TRBJ1-2|TRBD1|TRBV6-5
CAGGQGGYGYTF
TGTGCCGGGGGACAGGGAGGCTATGGCTACACCTTC
>NA|TRBJ1-2|NA|TRBV9
CASSPRTASGVLIF
TGTGCCAGCAGCCCCAGGACAGCGTCAGGGGTCTTAATCTTC
>NA|TRBJ2-2|NA|TRBV20-1
CSAPRAGELFF
TGCAGTGCCCCGCGTGCCGGGGAGCTGTTTTTT
>NA|TRBJ2-3|TRBD2|TRBV6-6
CASSGLARTDTQYF
TGTGCCAGCAGCGGACTAGCCCGCACAGATACGCAGTATTTT
>NA|TRBJ1-6|TRBD1|TRBV7-3
CASSPGQVNSPLHF
TGTGCCAGCAGCCCGGGACAGGTTAATTCACCCCTCCACTTT
>NA|TRBJ2-2|NA|TRBV6-2/TRBV6-3
CASSLLGNTGELFF
TGTGCCAGCAGTTTGTTGGGGAACACCGGGGAGCTGTTTTTT
>NA|TRBJ1-1|NA|TRBV11-2
CASSLDEGLVFF
TGTGCCAGCAGCTTAGATGAGGGGTTGGTTTTCTTT
>NA|TRBJ1-1|NA|TRBV12-3/TRBV12-4
CASRLRGAEAFF
TGTGCCAGCAGACTTAGGGGAGCTGAAGCTTTCTTT
>NA|TRBJ2-4|NA|TRBV19
CASSAMTENKNIQYF
TGTGCCAGTAGTGCCATGACAGAGAACAAAAACATTCAGTACTTC
>NA|TRBJ2-7|NA|TRBV25-1
CASSAQGNIYEQYF
TGTGCCAGCAGTGCCCAGGGGAATATCTACGAGCAGTACTTC
>NA|TRBJ1-2|NA|TRBV5-1
CASSLSGTAAWSYTF
TGCGCCAGCAGCTTGTCAGGGACCGCCGCCTGGAGCTACACCTTC
>NA|TRBJ2-5|TRBD2|TRBV6-2/TRBV6-3
CASSTLRAGGPSFETQYF
TGTGCCAGCAGTACTTTGAGAGCGGGGGGGCCGAGTTTCGAGACCCAGTACTTC
>NA|TRBJ2-3|TRBD1|TRBV15
CATSTMGQGVITDTQYF
TGTGCCACCAGCACTATGGGGCAGGGGGTGATCACAGATACGCAGTATTTT
>few|TRBJ2-3|NA|TRBV30
CAWSLPGADTQYF
TGTGCCTGGAGTCTCCCGGGGGCAGATACGCAGTATTTT
>NA|TRBJ2-5|TRBD2|TRBV9
CASSAGTSGIQETQYF
TGTGCCAGCAGCGCCGGGACTAGCGGAATCCAAGAGACCCAGTACTTC
>NA|TRBJ2-5|NA|TRBV5-8
CASAGVKETQYF
TGTGCCAGCGCTGGAGTTAAAGAGACCCAGTACTTC
>NA|TRBJ2-2|NA|TRBV7-9
CASSLHISSNTGELFF
TGTGCCAGCAGCTTGCATATTAGCTCGAACACCGGGGAGCTGTTTTTT
>NA|TRBJ2-1|NA|TRBV7-3
CASSLGLYNEQFF
TGTGCCAGCAGCTTAGGATTGTACAATGAGCAGTTCTTC
>once|TRBJ1-2|NA|TRBV27
CASSRGNFYGYTF
TGTGCCAGCAGTAGGGGAAACTTCTATGGCTACACCTTC
>NA|TRBJ1-6|NA|TRBV7-2
CASSLGQNNSPLHF
TGTGCCAGCAGCTTGGGACAAAATAATTCACCCCTCCACTTT
>once|TRBJ1-1|NA|TRBV7-2
CASSLMTGNTEAFF
TGTGCCAGCAGCCTCATGACAGGGAACACTGAAGCTTTCTTT
>NA|TRBJ2-1|TRBD1|TRBV7-9
CASSLRTGAPTTNEQFF
TGTGCCAGCAGCTTGAGGACAGGGGCCCCCACCACCAATGAGCAGTTCTTC
>NA|TRBJ2-7|NA|TRBV30
CAWLWGGVQYF
TGTGCCTGGCTCTGGGGCGGCGTGCAGTACTTC
>NA|TRBJ2-3|NA|TRBV12-3/TRBV12-4
CASIRQMTQYF
TGTGCCAGCATAAGGCAGATGACGCAGTATTTT
>NA|TRBJ2-7|TRBD2|TRBV6-6
CASSYGGDYSYEQYF
TGTGCCAGCAGTTACGGGGGGGACTACTCCTACGAGCAGTACTTC
>few|TRBJ1-2|TRBD1|TRBV10-3
CAISVVQGARQGYTF
TGTGCCATCAGTGTCGTCCAGGGGGCAAGGCAAGGCTACACCTTC
>NA|TRBJ2-3|TRBD1|TRBV9
CASSVARGQEDTQYF
TGTGCCAGCAGCGTAGCCAGGGGGCAGGAAGATACGCAGTATTTT